Following are 26 T cell receptor beta chains from one sample sequenced in a study of cytotoxic CD8 clonotypes in ibrutinib-treated CLL. The repertoire was sequenced with immunoSEQ multiplex PCR; TCRdb's copy has only in-frame clones and lacks some. This sample has 45,000 to 50,000 clones, with around half found just once. The specimen comprised PBMCs, sampled after 12 months of ibrutinib treatment. The receptor set was obtained from a human donor with chronic lymphocytic leukemia.

The chain carries TRBV30 and TRBJ2-7; D call uncertain. V lost 2 bases to trimming and J lost 2 bases, with 10 bases between them. Germline values: CDR1 GTSNPN, CDR2 SVGIG (reference sequence). The CDR3 totals 13 residues. Here the CDR3 reads CAWSQNRAYEQYF. As DNA, the CDR3 is TGTGCCTGGAGTCAGAACAGAGCCTACGAGCAGTACTTC.

The chain uses TRBV9 and TRBJ2-7, with 11 nucleotides matching TRBD2. The CDR3 is 15 amino acids. Germline-derived CDR1 and CDR2 are SGDLS and YYNGEE. V lost 2 bases, J lost 0 bases, and 1 base stayed unmatched. The CDR3 DNA is TGTGCCAGCAGCGTCGGACTAGCGGGCTCCTACGAGCAGTACTTC. Translation gives CASSVGLAGSYEQYF.

The rearrangement joins TRBV6-6 to TRBJ1-3, with D tentatively TRBD1 (6 bases). The CDR3 covers 15 residues. From germline, CDR1 is MNHNY and CDR2 SVGAGI (reference sequence). Trimming shortened V by 4 bases and J by 2 bases, and 12 bases separated the two germline ends. CDR3 DNA sequence: TGTGCCAGCAGTTCCACAGGGTACACTGGAAACACCATATATTTT. The encoded protein is CASSSTGYTGNTIYF.

This clone has only a few counts. The chain uses TRBV4-1 and TRBJ2-1; D remains ambiguous. In germline, CDR1 is MGHRA, CDR2 YSYEKL. The CDR3 contains 16 residues. Between the trimmed V and J ends, which lost 3 bases and 5 bases, there was a span of 17 bases. The CDR3 coding sequence is TGCGCCAGCAGCCAGGAAGGGCGGAGTAGGGACAATGAGCAGTTCTTC. It codes for CASSQEGRSRDNEQFF.

The chain carries TRBV19 and TRBJ2-5, with 10 bases fitting TRBD2. Germline CDR1 is LNHDA and CDR2 is SQIVND (reference sequence). V shed 7 bases and J 5 bases; nucleotides not matched to a gene: 10. The CDR3 sequence is 15 residues long. The CDR3 sequence is CASNPSGSLGETQYF. The CDR3 nucleotides are TGTGCCAGTAATCCTAGCGGGAGCCTGGGTGAGACCCAGTACTTC.

The V call is TRBV7-2, the J call TRBJ1-6; the D is unclear. Per germline, CDR1 SGHTA and CDR2 FQGNSA. V gave up 7 bases and J gave up 8 bases, with 15 bases separating them. The CDR3 has 14 residues. The CDR3 sequence is CASTLRTVDSPLHF. The CDR3 DNA reads as TGTGCCAGCACCCTTAGGACTGTCGATTCACCCCTCCACTTT.

This clone was seen ten or more times. This chain uses TRBV6-1 with TRBJ1-2; a weak D match, TRBD1 (6 bases). Trimming removed 6 bases at V and 6 bases at J, with 14 bases between. The CDR3 is 13 residues long. CDR1 and CDR2 (germline): MNHNS, SASEGT. The CDR3 spells CASRVGQRDGYTF. CDR3 nucleotides: TGTGCCAGCAGGGTCGGACAGCGAGATGGCTACACCTTC.

The chain employs TRBV5-5 and TRBJ1-1; 7 nucleotides align to TRBD1. Germline V gene data show CDR1 as SGHKS and CDR2 as YYEKEE (reference sequence). Trimming cost V 4 bases and J 1 base; bases outside gene matches: 4. This CDR3 region has 14 residues. As DNA, the CDR3 is TGTGCCAGCAGCGGGGGACAGAGGAACACTGAAGCTTTCTTT. Its protein is CASSGGQRNTEAFF.

V and J are TRBV5-4 and TRBJ2-1; 8 nucleotides line up with TRBD2. V was clipped by 0 bases and J by 5 bases; unmatched bases: 13. This CDR3 region has 18 residues. The germline CDR1 and CDR2 sequences are SGHNT and YYREEE (reference sequence). The DNA for the CDR3 is TGTGCCAGCAGCTTGGGTGGTACGGGAGGGAATCCCAACAATGAGCAGTTCTTC. This sequence encodes CASSLGGTGGNPNNEQFF.

The rearrangement links TRBV7-6 to TRBJ2-5; D is uncertain. The germline V and J ends were trimmed by 3 bases and 6 bases, with 2 bases remaining between them. The CDR3 consists of 10 residues. The germline CDR1 and CDR2 sequences are SGHVS and FNYEAQ. CDR3 protein: CASSLKTQYF. CDR3 nucleotides: TGTGCCAGCAGCTTGAAGACCCAGTACTTC.

The rearrangement joins TRBV6-1 to TRBJ2-3, with 8 bases identical to TRBD2. With V trimmed by 7 bases and J by 1 base, 7 bases remained unmatched. This CDR3 comprises 15 residues. CDR1 and CDR2 (germline): MNHNS, SASEGT. DNA for the CDR3: TGTGCCAGCACCGGTAGCGGGACGGGCACAGATACGCAGTATTTT. Amino acid sequence: CASTGSGTGTDTQYF.

The rearrangement uses TRBV28 and TRBJ1-2; 7 nucleotides line up with TRBD1. The CDR3 loop spans 13 amino acids. V lost 4 bases, J lost 4 bases, and 3 bases stayed unmatched. Germline V gives CDR1 MDHEN, CDR2 SYDVKM. The CDR3 DNA sequence: TGTGCCAGCAGTTCCGGGACAGCCTATGGCTACACCTTC. Its protein is CASSSGTAYGYTF.

The V gene is TRBV7-9, the J gene TRBJ2-4; no clear D gene. From germline, CDR1 is SEHNR and CDR2 FQNEAQ (reference sequence). This CDR3 contains 14 residues. The germline V and J ends were trimmed by 4 bases and 0 bases, with 7 bases remaining between them. CDR3 DNA: TGTGCCAGCAGCTATGAGCTAGCCAAAAACATTCAGTACTTC. It is translated as CASSYELAKNIQYF.

The chain is built from TRBV18 and TRBJ2-5; D tentatively fits TRBD1 or TRBD2 (5 bases each). V dropped 8 bases and J dropped 5 bases, with 15 bases sitting between them. CDR1 KGHSH and CDR2 LQKENI come from the germline V gene. The CDR3 totals 13 residues. The CDR3, as DNA: TGTGCCAGCACCCCGGGGCTTTTGGAGACCCAGTACTTC. It is translated as CASTPGLLETQYF.

This clone was counted between two and nine times. The V gene is TRBV5-6, the J gene TRBJ1-2; D possibly corresponds to TRBD1 (5 bases). CDR3 length: 12 residues. Trimming removed 3 bases at V and 10 bases at J, with 13 bases between. Looked up from germline, CDR1 is SGHDT and CDR2 is YYEEEE. CDR3 residues: CASSWVIGTYTF. CDR3 nucleotides: TGTGCCAGCAGCTGGGTGATTGGGACCTACACCTTC.

The V call is TRBV15, the J call TRBJ2-5; D remains ambiguous. Between the trimmed V and J ends, which lost 5 bases and 4 bases, there was a span of 11 bases. CDR1 and CDR2 (germline): LNHNV, YYDKDF (reference sequence). This CDR3 region has 13 residues. DNA for the CDR3: TGTGCCACCAGCGCCCACCTAGGAGAGACCCAGTACTTC. This translates into CATSAHLGETQYF.

The chain carries TRBV28 and TRBJ2-3, with 8 bases lining up with TRBD2. CDR3 length: 14 residues. Trimming cost V 3 bases and J 5 bases; bases outside gene matches: 4. The germline gives CDR1 MDHEN, CDR2 SYDVKM. The CDR3 sequence is CASSFAGRGDTQYF. The CDR3 DNA sequence: TGTGCCAGCAGTTTCGCCGGGAGGGGAGATACGCAGTATTTT. The full variable domain, rest sourced from reference TRBV28 and TRBJ2-3, is DVKVTQSSRYLVKRTGEKVFLECVQDMDHENMFWYRQDPGLGLRLIYFSYDVKMKEKGDIPEGYSVSREKKERFSLILESASTNQTSMYLCASSFAGRGDTQYFGPGTRLTVL.

This rearrangement joins TRBV9 to TRBJ1-2; TRBD1 matches 9 bases. The CDR3 is made up of 15 amino acids. Germline CDR1 and CDR2: SGDLS and YYNGEE. The ends lost 4 bases at V and 3 bases at J; junction bases unmatched: 7. The DNA of the CDR3 is TGTGCCAGCAGCACGGGGACAGGGTTCGACTATGGCTACACCTTC. The encoded protein is CASSTGTGFDYGYTF.

The genes are TRBV4-1 and TRBJ1-4, with TRBD1 as a possible D gene (5 bases). The germline V gene has CDR1 MGHRA and CDR2 YSYEKL. The germline V and J ends were trimmed by 2 bases and 4 bases, with 11 bases remaining between them. This CDR3 has 15 amino acids. This chain's CDR3 is CASSQKQAGNEKLFF. Written as DNA, the CDR3 is TGCGCCAGCAGCCAAAAACAGGCTGGTAATGAAAAACTGTTTTTT.

This clone was detected only a few times. The chain carries TRBV7-9 and TRBJ2-1, with unresolved D. The CDR3 runs 12 residues. V lost 5 bases, J lost 10 bases, and 12 bases lay in between. Germline V gene lookup returns CDR1 SEHNR and CDR2 FQNEAQ (reference sequence). CDR3 protein: CASSTLGGEQFF. DNA for the CDR3: TGTGCCAGCAGCACTCTGGGCGGAGAGCAGTTCTTC.

This clone has only a few counts. The rearrangement links TRBV5-1 to TRBJ1-1, with D uncertain. V dropped 7 bases and J dropped 4 bases, with 17 bases sitting between them. This CDR3 contains 14 residues. The germline CDR1 and CDR2 sequences are SGHRS and YFSETQ. This chain's CDR3 is CASSRHSEITEAFF. In nucleotides, the CDR3 is TGCGCCAGCTCCCGGCACAGTGAGATCACTGAAGCTTTCTTT.

The chain employs TRBV2 and TRBJ1-2; 7 nucleotides line up with TRBD1. The CDR3 runs 13 residues. Germline V gene lookup returns CDR1 SNHLY and CDR2 FYNNEI. V lost 5 bases, J lost 2 bases, and 2 bases stayed unmatched. CDR3 loop: CASSRDSNYGYTF. For the CDR3, the DNA is TGTGCCAGCAGTCGGGACAGCAACTATGGCTACACCTTC.

V is TRBV11-2 and J is TRBJ2-5; 9 positions agree with TRBD1. CDR3 length equals 14 residues. CDR1 and CDR2 from the germline V gene are SGHAT and FQNNGV. V shed 4 bases, J shed 5 bases, and the junction held 5 bases outside the gene matches. CDR3: CASSSLDRGETQYF. CDR3 DNA sequence: TGTGCCAGCAGCTCCCTGGACAGGGGCGAGACCCAGTACTTC.

There are a few counts of this clone. CDR3 loop: CASSPRTSGSGGELFF. Written as DNA, the CDR3 is TGTGCCAGCTCACCCAGGACTAGCGGGAGCGGAGGGGAGCTGTTTTTT. The V and J genes are TRBV18 and TRBJ2-2; 13 nucleotides match TRBD2. Germline values: CDR1 KGHSH, CDR2 LQKENI. The CDR3 sequence is 16 residues long. Trimming removed 3 bases from V and 8 bases from J; junction bases left unmatched: 6.

This clone turned up a few times. V usage is TRBV25-1 and J usage is TRBJ2-2, with unresolved D. The V end lost 2 bases, the J end lost 4 bases, and 5 bases lay between the germline ends. The V gene's germline CDR1 is MGHDK and CDR2 SYGVNS. The CDR3 is 13 amino acids. The CDR3 loop is CASSEKSTGELFF. CDR3 in DNA: TGTGCCAGCAGTGAAAAGAGCACCGGGGAGCTGTTTTTT.

The rearrangement links TRBV2 to TRBJ1-2; 7 nucleotides match TRBD1. In germline, CDR1 is SNHLY, CDR2 FYNNEI. V lost 7 bases, J lost 4 bases, and 6 bases stayed unmatched. This CDR3 is 13 amino acids long. CDR3 coding DNA: TGTGCCAGCATTCGGGACAGTCTCTATGGCTACACCTTC. Translating it yields CASIRDSLYGYTF. Based on the CDR3 plus reference TRBV2 and TRBJ1-2, the full variable domain is EPEVTQTPSHQVTQMGQEVILRCVPISNHLYFYWYRQILGQKVEFLVSFYNNEISEKSEIFDDQFSVERPDGSNFTLKIRSTKLEDSAMYFCASIRDSLYGYTFGSGTRLTVV.